Presented here are 21 T cell receptor beta chains from one specimen sequenced in a study of CD8+CD57+ T cells in acquired aplastic anemia. For CDR3 and TCR beta VDJ profiling, genomic DNA was the template used. TCRdb re-called the reads with MiXCR, one entry per CDR3 protein. Of approximately 70,000 distinct CDR3 sequences listed, roughly 54% were seen once; the top ten hold 2.5%. Sequencing was done on a sample of sorted CD4+, CD8+, or CD8+CD57+ T cells (not recorded which) from PBMCs. These receptors all stem from a human donor in good health, serving as a control.

The chain is built from TRBV19 and TRBJ2-3; the D is unclear. The CDR3 consists of 14 residues. Trimming removed 6 bases at V and 0 bases at J, with 10 bases between. Germline CDR1 reads LNHDA; CDR2 reads SQIVND (reference sequence). The CDR3 sequence is CASSPGQSTDTQYF. In DNA, the CDR3 is TGTGCCAGTAGCCCCGGTCAGAGCACAGATACGCAGTATTTT.

The chain combines TRBV10-2 with TRBJ1-6; D unclear. The CDR3 runs 13 residues. From germline, CDR1 is WSHSY and CDR2 SAAADI. The V end lost 2 bases, the J end lost 5 bases, and 4 bases lay between the germline ends. The CDR3 reads CASSEQDNSPLHF. CDR3 in DNA: TGCGCCAGCAGTGAGCAGGATAATTCACCCCTCCACTTT.

This clonotype was picked up many times. This chain connects TRBV2 to TRBJ2-1, with TRBD2 identical over 8 bases. This CDR3 spans 15 amino acids. V shed 7 bases and J 0 bases; nucleotides not matched to a gene: 5. CDR1 and CDR2 from the germline V gene are SNHLY and FYNNEI. The CDR3 nucleotides are TGTGCCAGCACTACTACTAGCGGCTCCTACAATGAGCAGTTCTTC. It specifies CASTTTSGSYNEQFF.

V usage is TRBV12-3 or TRBV12-4 and J usage is TRBJ2-7, with TRBD2 matching over 7 bases. V dropped 6 bases and J dropped 3; count of bases not matched to a gene: 11. The CDR3 totals 15 residues. DNA of the CDR3: TGTGCCAGCAGCTCCTCAGGGACTAACTTCTACGAGCAGTACTTC. As protein: CASSSSGTNFYEQYF.

This clonotype was observed once. CDR3 DNA: TGTGCCAGCAGTTCCGCCGGACAGGGTTACGAGCAGTACTTC. This translates into CASSSAGQGYEQYF. This chain joins TRBV6-5 and TRBJ2-7; 8 bases match TRBD1. The CDR3 length is 14 residues. V was clipped by 4 bases and J by 4 bases; unmatched bases: 6. Germline-derived CDR1 and CDR2 are MNHEY and SVGAGI.

The chain employs TRBV20-1 and TRBJ2-1, with D perhaps assigned TRBD1 or TRBD2 (5 bases each). CDR1 DFQATT and CDR2 SNEGSKA come from the germline V gene (reference sequence). The CDR3 spans 12 residues. Trimming shortened V by 7 bases and J by 12 bases, and 19 bases separated the two germline ends. CDR3 residues: CSVSARGSGQFF. The CDR3 nucleotides read TGCAGTGTTTCCGCGAGGGGAAGTGGGCAGTTCTTC.

This chain uses TRBV20-1 with TRBJ2-1, with 16 bases aligning to TRBD2. CDR3 length equals 16 residues. V lost 1 base and J lost 6; bases outside the gene matches: 3. Per germline, CDR1 DFQATT and CDR2 SNEGSKA (reference sequence). The CDR3 loop reads CSARGGTSGRGNEQFF. The CDR3 DNA is TGCAGTGCTAGAGGGGGGACTAGCGGGAGGGGCAATGAGCAGTTCTTC.

This clonotype was seen just once. The chain recombines TRBV19 with TRBJ2-7; no clear D gene. The germline CDR1 and CDR2 sequences are LNHDA and SQIVND (reference sequence). The V end lost 11 bases, the J end lost 4 bases, and 21 bases lay between the germline ends. The CDR3 has 14 residues. This CDR3 reads CAWSSRRYPYEQYF. The CDR3 coding sequence is TGTGCCTGGAGTTCTAGACGTTATCCATACGAGCAGTACTTC.

The sample holds many counts of this clonotype. V gene TRBV6-1 combines with J gene TRBJ2-7, with 8 bases fitting TRBD1. Germline assignment: CDR1 MNHNS and CDR2 SASEGT. V trimming: 0 bases; J trimming: 2 bases; junction bases outside the gene matches: 15. This CDR3 region has 19 residues. The CDR3 DNA sequence: TGTGCCAGCAGTGAAGCCCCCGTAGGGTATGGACAGGGAACCTACGAGCAGTACTTC. Translated: CASSEAPVGYGQGTYEQYF.

A word on this clonotype: The junction departs from the called germline gene at one end, perhaps through a read error. The gene calls are TRBV7-6 and TRBJ2-3; a possible D gene is TRBD2 (7 bases). Germline loops: CDR1 SGHVS, CDR2 FNYEAQ. CDR3 length: 14 residues. The CDR3 spells CAGSLGGREGTQYF. The DNA for the CDR3 is TGTGCCGGCAGCTTAGGGGGTAGGGAGGGTACGCAGTATTTT.

Ten or more counts support this clonotype. The V and J genes are TRBV28 and TRBJ1-1, with TRBD1 identical over 7 bases. Germline assignment: CDR1 MDHEN and CDR2 SYDVKM. The V segment lost 4 bases and the J segment 6 bases; nucleotides outside the gene matches: 8. The CDR3 has 14 amino acids. The CDR3 loop reads CASSSFTGDSEAFF. The CDR3 nucleotides read TGTGCCAGCAGTTCCTTTACAGGGGACTCTGAAGCTTTCTTT. The full variable domain, completed using reference TRBV28 and TRBJ1-1, is DVKVTQSSRYLVKRTGEKVFLECVQDMDHENMFWYRQDPGLGLRLIYFSYDVKMKEKGDIPEGYSVSREKKERFSLILESASTNQTSMYLCASSSFTGDSEAFFGQGTRLTVV.

This clonotype appeared many times. The V call is TRBV28, the J call TRBJ2-7; TRBD2 matches at 11 bases. The junction had 6 bases not matched to a gene; V was cut back by 5 bases and J by 0 bases. The CDR3 extends over 16 amino acids. Germline CDR1 is MDHEN and CDR2 is SYDVKM. The CDR3 spells CASSHIAGGSSYEQYF. CDR3 coding DNA: TGTGCCAGCAGTCATATAGCGGGAGGGAGCTCCTACGAGCAGTACTTC.

The chain has TRBV25-1 and TRBJ2-1, with 8 nucleotides matching TRBD2. CDR1 and CDR2 from the germline V gene are MGHDK and SYGVNS. V lost 6 bases to trimming and J lost 8 bases; unmatched junction nucleotides: 12. This CDR3 has 15 residues. DNA for the CDR3: TGTGCCAGCAGGGATAACGGACTAGCAGGGGATGAGCAGTTCTTC. Translation: CASRDNGLAGDEQFF.

In this sample, this clonotype turned up many times. The chain has TRBV7-9 and TRBJ1-6; D remains unclear. The V end lost 1 base, the J end lost 5 bases, and 9 bases lay between the germline ends. CDR3 length: 15 amino acids. Germline loops: CDR1 SEHNR, CDR2 FQNEAQ (reference sequence). The CDR3 reads CASSLVRHNNSPLHF. In DNA form, the CDR3 reads TGTGCCAGCAGCTTAGTCAGACACAATAATTCACCCCTCCACTTT.

The rearrangement uses TRBV5-5 and TRBJ1-2, with D maybe TRBD1 (5 bases). V gave up 4 bases and J gave up 3 bases, with 16 bases separating them. Germline V gives CDR1 SGHKS, CDR2 YYEKEE (reference sequence). The CDR3 has 15 amino acids. The CDR3 sequence is CASSRRAGPDYGYTF. The CDR3 region has the DNA TGTGCCAGCAGCCGAAGGGCGGGGCCGGACTATGGCTACACCTTC.

By share of the sample, this clonotype is medium-sized. This chain uses TRBV24-1 with TRBJ2-2; no reliable D call. The germline gives CDR1 KGHDR, CDR2 SFDVKD. The CDR3 extends over 11 amino acids. Trimming took off 5 bases at V and 5 bases at J, with 2 bases between the two ends. CDR3 sequence reads: CATSGTGELFF. The CDR3 DNA is TGTGCCACCAGTGGAACCGGGGAGCTGTTTTTT.

This clonotype was counted ten times or more. This is likely a read error, given that the CDR3 carries no conserved phenylalanine or tryptophan at its end. The DNA is left out, because the CDR3 cannot be placed on it with certainty; the CDR3 is given as TCRdb lists it. V is TRBV2 and J is TRBJ1-2. The CDR3 adds up to 8 amino acids, both ends counted. Germline loops: CDR1 SNHLY, CDR2 FYNNEI. CDR3 protein: CASSAMQD.

Concerning this clonotype itself: A much larger clone is a single base away; this may be a read error. This chain uses TRBV6-2 or TRBV6-3 with TRBJ1-1; D remains unclear. Per germline, CDR1 MNHEY and CDR2 SVGEGT. The V gene lost 6 bases and the J gene lost 1 base, with 9 bases spanning the gap. This CDR3 region has 13 residues. Here the CDR3 reads CASRNTANTEAFF. DNA for the CDR3: TGTGCCAGCAGGAACACAGCGAACACTGAAGCTTTCTTT.

This clonotype was seen ten or more times. The chain couples TRBV7-3 to TRBJ2-1; 10 bases align to TRBD2. The CDR3 has 15 amino acids. V dropped 5 bases and J dropped 7; count of bases not matched to a gene: 8. Looked up from germline, CDR1 is SGHTA and CDR2 is FQGTGA. This CDR3 is CASSDKREGWNEQFF. The CDR3 coding sequence is TGTGCCAGCAGCGATAAGCGGGAGGGTTGGAATGAGCAGTTCTTC.

V gene TRBV24-1 combines with J gene TRBJ1-4; D is uncertain. Per the germline V gene, CDR1 is KGHDR and CDR2 is SFDVKD. CDR3 length equals 10 residues. The ends were cut back, 9 bases at V and 5 bases at J, with 3 bases in the middle. The CDR3 sequence is CATQNEKLFF. CDR3 bases: TGTGCCACCCAGAATGAAAAACTGTTTTTT.

In this sample, this clonotype turned up once. The rearrangement joins TRBV19 to TRBJ2-2; D remains unclear. Germline loops: CDR1 LNHDA, CDR2 SQIVND (reference sequence). V was trimmed by 7 bases and J by 4 bases, leaving 10 bases between them. There are 13 residues in the CDR3. The CDR3 reads CASTAELTGELFF. The DNA for the CDR3 is TGTGCCAGTACCGCAGAACTCACCGGGGAGCTGTTTTTT.